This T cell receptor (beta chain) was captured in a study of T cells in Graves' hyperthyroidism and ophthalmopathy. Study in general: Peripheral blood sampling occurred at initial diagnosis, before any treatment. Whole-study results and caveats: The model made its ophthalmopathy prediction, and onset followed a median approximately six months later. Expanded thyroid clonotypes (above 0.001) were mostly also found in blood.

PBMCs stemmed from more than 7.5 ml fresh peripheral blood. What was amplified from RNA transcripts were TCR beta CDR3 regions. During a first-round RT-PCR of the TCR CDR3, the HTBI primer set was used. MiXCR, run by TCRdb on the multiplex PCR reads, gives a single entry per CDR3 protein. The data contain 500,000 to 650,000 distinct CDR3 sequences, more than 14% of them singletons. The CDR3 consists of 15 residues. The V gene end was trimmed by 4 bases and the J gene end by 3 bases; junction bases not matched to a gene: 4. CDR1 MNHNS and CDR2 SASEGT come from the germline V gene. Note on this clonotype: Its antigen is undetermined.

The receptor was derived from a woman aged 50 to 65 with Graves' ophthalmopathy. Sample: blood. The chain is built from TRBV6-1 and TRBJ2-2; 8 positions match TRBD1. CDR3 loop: CASSGGTGDTGELFF. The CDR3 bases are TGTGCCAGCAGTGGGGGGACAGGAGACACCGGGGAGCTGTTTTTT.